This TCR beta chain originates from a study of blood T cells in healthy people across ages. In germline, CDR1 is SEHNR, CDR2 FQNEAQ (reference sequence). This CDR3 region has 13 residues. Between the trimmed V and J ends, which lost 8 bases and 3 bases, there was a span of 11 bases. Together with a sample-barcoded 5' primer, a J-beta primer mix was included in a second PCR lasting about 6 to 12 cycles. TCRdb used MiXCR to reprocess the 5' RACE reads, holding one entry per CDR3 protein. The sample shows nearly 800,000 distinct CDR3 sequences, more than 50% of them seen only once. This clonotype was detected a few times.

The V call is TRBV7-9, the J call TRBJ1-5, with D possibly being TRBD1 (6 bases). The sample consisted of blood. The sequence was collected from a middle-aged man in good health. The CDR3 coding sequence is TGTGCCAGCGTCCAGGGGAACAATCAGCCCCAGCATTTT. This sequence encodes CASVQGNNQPQHF.